Listed below are T cell receptor beta chains from one sample, sequenced in a study of T cells in Graves' hyperthyroidism and ophthalmopathy. TCRdb used MiXCR to reprocess the multiplex PCR reads, holding one entry per CDR3 protein. The repertoire has 500,000 to 550,000 distinct CDR3 sequences, about 20% of them found once; the top ten carry 47%. Specimen: blood. The receptors come from a middle-aged man with Graves' ophthalmopathy. Both conserved end residues are part of each CDR3. Fields, in order: CDR3 length, V gene, D gene, CDR3 protein. A D gene is named only where the DNA matches it firmly.

14	TRBV20-1	.	CSARADGSVNEQFF
14	TRBV27	.	CASSVGATSYEQYF
17	TRBV7-2	.	CASSLGRTPSSYNEQFF
15	TRBV2	TRBD2	CASTGTSGNTDTQYF
15	TRBV28	.	CASRPGAEGNSPLHF
15	TRBV19	.	CASSIRGTRDTEAFF
14	TRBV28	.	CASSFDLRKETQYF
16	TRBV19	TRBD2	CASKPPRGAVTGELFF
13	TRBV5-1	.	CASGASDHRELFF
14	TRBV12-3/TRBV12-4	.	CASSPGGVQETQYF
13	TRBV13	TRBD1	CASGVRGPLEQYF
12	TRBV19	.	CASTKEGGPQHF
16	TRBV6-1	TRBD1	CASSGYRGRFTDTQYF
14	TRBV6-1	.	CASSADIRGEKLFF
18	TRBV12-3/TRBV12-4	.	CASSPDPGGASSYNEQFF
14	TRBV7-2	.	CASRPGLGTDTQYF
15	TRBV9	.	CASSAPQDNFYGYTF
13	TRBV29-1	.	CSVDLLRADTQYF
13	TRBV3-1	TRBD1	CASTPQDRAGAFF
15	TRBV7-3	TRBD1	CASSLLGQLTDTQYF
15	TRBV7-9	TRBD1	CASSPPNPGGETQYF
15	TRBV7-8	.	CASSSIGGRGETQYF
14	TRBV2	.	CASARWGQVEKLFF
16	TRBV9	TRBD2	CASSVNSGSFTDTQYF
14	TRBV5-1	.	CASLRDNGDTEAFF
15	TRBV30	.	CAWSRGVGALEKLFF
14	TRBV6-1	.	CAGRANFQDGELFF
12	TRBV29-1	.	CSVVREGTEAFF
14	TRBV7-3	TRBD2	CASSSGGPAGEQYF
13	TRBV7-3	.	CASRLDGSYEQYF
14	TRBV3-1	TRBD1	CASSQYRGGQPQHF
15	TRBV2	.	CASSEDRAISYEQYF
14	TRBV5-6	TRBD1	CASSLGQGISPQHF
15	TRBV27	TRBD2	CASSLRGLAADTQYF
13	TRBV5-1	.	CASSRDGFYEQYF
16	TRBV30	.	CTWRSFVLGTNYGYTF
14	TRBV20-1	TRBD1	CSAARDRDLYGYTF
13	TRBV6-1	.	CASKGERGYGYTF
16	TRBV28	TRBD2	CASSLVGGPNTDTQYF
15	TRBV4-2	.	CASSQITRGTDTQYF
16	TRBV2	TRBD1	CASSLSRDRRRNTIYF
16	TRBV7-9	.	CASSLSGRSITGELFF
15	TRBV3-1	.	CASSTSFGADYEQYF
13	TRBV20-1	.	CSVAKGGTGELFF
14	TRBV20-1	.	CSARVTGFTDTQYF
18	TRBV3-1	TRBD2	CASSQEYTSGRNRETQYF
17	TRBV7-9	.	CASSLLVRGPHLDTQYF
15	TRBV6-1	.	CASSELPTDYNEQFF
14	TRBV12-3/TRBV12-4	.	CASSFGQENYGYTF
14	TRBV12-3/TRBV12-4	.	CASSFYRRDYEQYF
16	TRBV4-2	.	CASSQEVGVVADTQYF
14	TRBV2	.	CASSESAANYGYTF